Listed below are T cell receptor beta chains from one sample, sequenced in a study of a mutant IDH1 vaccine in newly diagnosed glioma. Data came from immunoSEQ multiplex PCR; TCRdb stores just in-frame clones and leaves some out. The table records tens of thousands of clones, about 80% of them present only once. The specimen was PBMCs, collected from a glioma patient treated with radiotherapy, temozolomide or both. Source of these receptors: a man between 40 and 49 years old with glioma. Some clones in this sample may be carry-over from other donors' samples. Each CDR3 is given with its conserved first and last residue. A D gene is named only where the DNA matches it firmly. Clone size, where shown, is once, few, many, or a class for clones that have expanded.

. | TRBD1 | TRBJ2-7 | TRBV7-9 | CASSLEDRGIQQYF | TGTGCCAGCAGCTTAGAGGACAGGGGCATCCAGCAGTACTTC
. | . | TRBJ1-4 | TRBV4-1 | CASSPDIISRKTVF | TGCGCCAGCAGCCCGGACATTATTAGCCGAAAAACTGTTTTT
. | . | TRBJ2-5 | TRBV7-2 | CASSTGTLETQYF | TGTGCCAGCAGCACCGGGACATTGGAGACCCAGTACTTC
. | . | TRBJ1-2 | TRBV2 | CASRKNRDGNYGYTF | TGTGCCAGTCGGAAAAACCGGGACGGGAACTATGGCTACACCTTC
once | . | TRBJ2-2 | TRBV19 | CASSTPPQGGITGELFF | TGTGCCAGTAGTACCCCTCCTCAGGGGGGCATTACCGGGGAGCTGTTTTTT
. | TRBD2 | TRBJ2-7 | TRBV25-1 | CASGPGGSSYEQYF | TGTGCCAGTGGGCCGGGGGGGAGCTCCTACGAGCAGTACTTC
few | . | TRBJ1-4 | TRBV9 | CASSATATNEKLFF | TGTGCCAGCAGCGCGACTGCAACTAATGAAAAACTGTTTTTT
. | TRBD2 | TRBJ2-5 | TRBV2 | CASSNSGQETQYF | TGTGCCAGCAGTAATAGCGGGCAAGAGACCCAGTACTTC
. | . | TRBJ2-3 | TRBV20-1 | CSAVWADTQYF | TGCAGTGCGGTGTGGGCAGATACGCAGTATTTT
. | . | TRBJ2-7 | TRBV6-5 | CASSYMGGQQYF | TGTGCCAGCAGTTACATGGGGGGACAGCAGTACTTC
. | . | TRBJ1-4 | TRBV2 | CASRGGFATNEKLFF | TGTGCCAGCCGTGGGGGGTTTGCAACTAATGAAAAACTGTTTTTT
. | TRBD1 | TRBJ2-1 | TRBV4-1 | CASSQGDRGEVFF | TGCGCCAGCAGCCAAGGTGACAGGGGGGAAGTGTTCTTC
. | . | TRBJ2-5 | TRBV5-6 | CASSLVSKSPQETQYF | TGTGCCAGCAGCTTGGTTTCCAAGTCCCCCCAAGAGACCCAGTACTTC
. | . | TRBJ2-2 | TRBV19 | CASRRDVNTGELFF | TGTGCCAGTAGGCGGGACGTGAACACCGGGGAGCTGTTTTTT
. | . | TRBJ2-2 | TRBV30 | CAWVHHLGGPGELFF | TGTGCCTGGGTGCACCACTTGGGCGGTCCCGGGGAGCTGTTTTTT
. | . | TRBJ2-5 | TRBV9 | CASSADAQETQYF | TGTGCCAGCAGCGCGGACGCCCAAGAGACCCAGTACTTC
. | TRBD2 | TRBJ2-7 | TRBV7-9 | CASSWGGNYEQYF | TGTGCCAGCAGCTGGGGAGGGAACTACGAGCAGTACTTC
. | TRBD1 | TRBJ1-2 | TRBV11-2 | CASSLRQGADGYTF | TGTGCCAGCAGCTTAAGACAGGGCGCCGATGGCTACACCTTC
. | TRBD1 | TRBJ1-1 | TRBV7-8 | CASSLGLGQRNTEAFF | TGTGCCAGCAGCTTAGGACTGGGACAGCGGAACACTGAAGCTTTCTTT
. | . | TRBJ1-4 | TRBV29-1 | CSVLPQANEKLFF | TGCAGCGTTCTACCGCAAGCTAATGAAAAACTGTTTTTT
. | . | TRBJ1-6 | TRBV6-5 | CASSYGYNSPLHF | TGTGCCAGCAGTTACGGCTATAATTCACCCCTCCACTTT
. | TRBD2 | TRBJ2-1 | TRBV29-1 | CSERGASREQFF | TGCAGCGAGCGGGGGGCGTCACGTGAGCAGTTCTTC
. | . | TRBJ1-2 | TRBV5-1 | CASSLARQFGYTF | TGCGCCAGCAGCTTGGCCCGGCAATTTGGCTACACCTTC
few | TRBD1 | TRBJ2-2 | TRBV27 | CASRQSGTVDGELFF | TGTGCCAGCAGACAATCCGGGACAGTGGACGGGGAGCTGTTTTTT
. | . | TRBJ1-1 | TRBV6-5 | CASKFGQGNTEAFF | TGTGCCAGCAAATTTGGGCAGGGAAACACTGAAGCTTTCTTT
. | TRBD1 | TRBJ1-1 | TRBV19 | CASSIPRQGRAEAFF | TGTGCCAGTAGTATCCCCCGACAGGGGCGGGCTGAAGCTTTCTTT
. | . | TRBJ1-5 | TRBV6-1 | CASSGGNQPQHF | TGTGCCAGCAGTGGGGGTAATCAGCCCCAGCATTTT
. | . | TRBJ2-5 | TRBV7-2 | CASSRTGETQYF | TGTGCCAGCAGCCGGACGGGGGAGACCCAGTACTTC
. | . | TRBJ1-1 | TRBV7-9 | CASSSRVVNTEAFF | TGTGCCAGCAGCTCGAGGGTCGTGAACACTGAAGCTTTCTTT
once | TRBD1 | TRBJ1-1 | TRBV6-5 | CASRYDRGMTEAFF | TGTGCCAGCAGATACGACAGGGGGATGACTGAAGCTTTCTTT
. | . | TRBJ2-7 | TRBV2 | CASSDGYEQYF | TGTGCCAGCAGTGACGGGTACGAGCAGTACTTC
. | . | TRBJ1-4 | TRBV18 | CASSLDHSAAEKLFF | TGTGCCAGCTCACTGGACCACTCGGCGGCCGAAAAACTGTTTTTT
. | . | TRBJ1-2 | TRBV19 | CASSTRGSGWYGYTF | TGTGCCAGTTCCACCCGGGGTTCAGGCTGGTATGGCTACACCTTC
. | . | TRBJ2-6 | TRBV30 | CAWNSGANVLTF | TGTGCCTGGAATTCTGGGGCCAACGTCCTGACTTTC
. | . | TRBJ1-2 | TRBV20-1 | CSARDRYGYTF | TGCAGTGCTAGAGATCGGTATGGCTACACCTTC
once | . | TRBJ2-3 | TRBV29-1 | CSVVLGNVADTQYF | TGCAGCGTTGTTCTAGGAAATGTGGCAGATACGCAGTATTTT
many | . | TRBJ1-3 | TRBV6-1 | CASRGQESGNTIYF | TGTGCCAGCAGGGGCCAGGAATCTGGAAACACCATATATTTT
. | . | TRBJ2-2 | TRBV27 | CASSLIGQTHRELFF | TGTGCCAGCAGTTTAATTGGACAAACACACAGGGAGCTGTTTTTT
. | . | TRBJ2-2 | TRBV19 | CASSILERDTGELFF | TGTGCCAGTAGTATCTTGGAGAGGGACACCGGGGAGCTGTTTTTT
. | TRBD2 | TRBJ2-7 | TRBV5-1 | CASSDGAGYEQYF | TGCGCCAGCAGCGATGGAGCGGGGTACGAGCAGTACTTC
once | TRBD1 | TRBJ1-2 | TRBV15 | CATSGDRGRDGGYTF | TGTGCCACCAGCGGGGACAGGGGGCGGGATGGCGGCTACACCTTC
. | TRBD1 | TRBJ1-1 | TRBV5-4 | CASSGAIQGAEAFF | TGTGCCAGCAGCGGGGCAATTCAGGGGGCCGAAGCTTTCTTT
. | . | TRBJ1-3 | TRBV9 | CASSGGVSGNTIYF | TGTGCCAGCAGCGGGGGGGTTTCCGGAAACACCATATATTTT
. | . | TRBJ2-5 | TRBV7-9 | CASSLGDNKVETQYF | TGTGCCAGCAGCTTAGGGGACAACAAGGTAGAGACCCAGTACTTC
. | . | TRBJ2-1 | TRBV30 | CAWNREKSYNEQFF | TGTGCCTGGAACAGGGAGAAGTCCTACAATGAGCAGTTCTTC
. | . | TRBJ2-7 | TRBV7-6 | CASSDQDRRISYEQYF | TGTGCCAGCAGCGACCAGGACAGAAGAATTTCCTACGAGCAGTACTTC
. | TRBD1 | TRBJ1-6 | TRBV27 | CASRGDRSNSPLHF | TGTGCCAGCAGGGGGGACAGGAGTAATTCACCCCTCCACTTT
. | TRBD1 | TRBJ2-2 | TRBV5-1 | CASSGGQTNTGELFF | TGCGCCAGCAGCGGGGGACAGACGAACACCGGGGAGCTGTTTTTT
. | . | TRBJ1-5 | TRBV6-5 | CASSYIRGQPQHF | TGTGCCAGCAGTTACATCAGGGGTCAGCCCCAGCATTTT
. | TRBD1 | TRBJ2-7 | TRBV2 | CASNGQGLSEQYF | TGTGCCAGCAACGGACAGGGGCTCAGCGAGCAGTACTTC
. | TRBD2 | TRBJ2-2 | TRBV6-4 | CASSDSSGGATGELFF | TGTGCCAGCAGTGACTCTAGCGGGGGGGCCACCGGGGAGCTGTTTTTT
. | TRBD1 | TRBJ2-7 | TRBV15 | CATSRGLDRVRDEQYF | TGTGCCACCAGCAGAGGCCTCGACAGGGTACGCGACGAGCAGTACTTC
. | . | TRBJ2-2 | TRBV6-5 | CASSYSLTGELFF | TGTGCCAGCAGTTACTCTCTCACCGGGGAGCTGTTTTTT
. | . | TRBJ2-5 | TRBV19 | CASRGGETQYF | TGTGCCAGTAGGGGCGGGGAGACCCAGTACTTC